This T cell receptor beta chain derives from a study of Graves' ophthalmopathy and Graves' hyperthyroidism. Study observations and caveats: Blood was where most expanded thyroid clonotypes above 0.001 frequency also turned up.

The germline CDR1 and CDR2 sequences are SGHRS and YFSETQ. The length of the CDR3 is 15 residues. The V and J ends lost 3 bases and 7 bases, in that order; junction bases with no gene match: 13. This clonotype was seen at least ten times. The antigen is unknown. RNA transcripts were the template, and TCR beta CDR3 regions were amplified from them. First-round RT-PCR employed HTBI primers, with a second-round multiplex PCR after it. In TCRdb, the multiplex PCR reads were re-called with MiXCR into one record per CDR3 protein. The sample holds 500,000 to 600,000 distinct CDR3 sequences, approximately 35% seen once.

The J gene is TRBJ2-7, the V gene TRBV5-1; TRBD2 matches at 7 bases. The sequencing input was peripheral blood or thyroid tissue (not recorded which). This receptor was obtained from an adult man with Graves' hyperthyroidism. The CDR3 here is CASSSSLTGAGEQYF. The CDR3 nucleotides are TGCGCCAGCAGCTCCTCCCTAACGGGAGCGGGGGAGCAGTACTTC.